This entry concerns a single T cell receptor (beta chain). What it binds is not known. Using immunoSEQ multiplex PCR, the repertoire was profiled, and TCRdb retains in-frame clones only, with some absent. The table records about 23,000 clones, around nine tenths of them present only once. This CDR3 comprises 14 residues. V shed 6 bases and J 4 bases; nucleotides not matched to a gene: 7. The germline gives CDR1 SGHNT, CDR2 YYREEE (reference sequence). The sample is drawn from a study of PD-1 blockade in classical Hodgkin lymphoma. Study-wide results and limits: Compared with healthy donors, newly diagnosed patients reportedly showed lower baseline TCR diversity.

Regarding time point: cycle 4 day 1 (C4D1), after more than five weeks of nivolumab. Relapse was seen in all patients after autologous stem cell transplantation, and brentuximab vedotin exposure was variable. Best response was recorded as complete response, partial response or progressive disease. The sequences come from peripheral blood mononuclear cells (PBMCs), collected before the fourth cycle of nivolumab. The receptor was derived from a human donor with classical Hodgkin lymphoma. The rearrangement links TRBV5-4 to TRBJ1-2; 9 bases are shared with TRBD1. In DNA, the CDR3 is TGTGCCAGCACTTCCGGACAGGGGTTCTATGGCTACACCTTC. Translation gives CASTSGQGFYGYTF.